This T cell receptor (beta chain) came from a study of blood T cell repertoires in COVID-19. Study at large: Collection of acute and convalescent COVID-19 samples took place in the United States, Italy and Spain. Sources were T cells, B-cell-depleted T cells, or PBMCs; the material itself was cDNA or gDNA.

How the authors handled the data: Reference gene primer amplification yielded estimated nucleated cell counts. Profiled with immunoSEQ multiplex PCR; TCRdb holds only in-frame clones, not every one. From that table come the V and J calls and clone size; the DNA was used to work out D and trimming. Counted here are approximately 250,000 clones, roughly 86% occurring once; the ten biggest clones make up approximately 9%. Input material: peripheral blood. This clonotype was sampled from a man in his forties or fifties with active or convalescent COVID-19.

The CDR3 bases are TGTGCCAGCAGCCAACGACAGGGAGAAACTGAAGCTTTCTTT. It specifies CASSQRQGETEAFF. The J gene is TRBJ1-1, the V gene TRBV7-9, with 7 positions matching TRBD1. The V segment lost 5 bases and the J segment 5 bases; nucleotides outside the gene matches: 8. Germline V gene sequence: CDR1 SEHNR, CDR2 FQNEAQ (reference sequence). This CDR3 has 14 amino acids.